These 20 T cell receptor beta chains originate from one sample sequenced in a study of control samples from healthy donors and cancer patients. Assay: immunoSEQ multiplex PCR; the TCRdb copy retains only in-frame clones and omits some. This table holds fewer than 100,000 clones, 70% to 90% found once. Sequenced: blood. All receptors come from a woman aged 45-65 years in good health.

The chain has TRBV5-5 and TRBJ1-2; D not certain. V gave up 0 bases and J gave up 3 bases, with 6 bases separating them. Germline values: CDR1 SGHKS, CDR2 YYEKEE (reference sequence). The length of the CDR3 is 13 residues. The CDR3 sequence: CASSLEGHYGYTF. In DNA form, the CDR3 reads TGTGCCAGCAGCTTGGAAGGTCACTATGGCTACACCTTC.

V is TRBV3-1 (or the pseudogene TRBV3-2) and J is TRBJ2-7; D possibly matches TRBD1 or TRBD2 (5 bases each). Trimming took 4 bases from V and 5 from J, leaving 15 bases between them. The CDR3 runs to 14 residues. Germline V gene lookup returns CDR1 LGHDT and CDR2 YNNKEL (reference sequence). CDR3 bases: TGTGCCAGCAGCCTACCGGGACGGTCTGACGAGCAGTACTTC. The encoded protein is CASSLPGRSDEQYF.

This clone was seen more than once but under ten times. The genes are TRBV30 and TRBJ1-5, with D hard to call. Germline CDR1 GTSNPN, CDR2 SVGIG (reference sequence). V lost 1 base and J 1 base, leaving 5 bases between the germline ends. The CDR3 spans 13 residues. The CDR3 nucleotides read TGTGCCTGGAGTGGCGGGAGCAATCAGCCCCAGCATTTT. Its translation is CAWSGGSNQPQHF.

The chain joins TRBV18 to TRBJ1-1; 7 nucleotides align to TRBD1. Germline CDR1 and CDR2: KGHSH and LQKENI. The CDR3 consists of 14 residues. V lost 6 bases and J lost 0; bases outside the gene matches: 4. The CDR3 loop reads CASSYRGMNTEAFF. CDR3 nucleotides: TGTGCCAGCTCGTACAGGGGTATGAACACTGAAGCTTTCTTT.

The chain employs TRBV2 and TRBJ2-5; D is possibly TRBD2 (6 bases). The CDR3 runs 12 residues. Per germline, CDR1 SNHLY and CDR2 FYNNEI. The V end lost 6 bases, the J end lost 3 bases, and 8 bases lay between the germline ends. The CDR3 DNA sequence: TGTGCCAGCAGGCCGGGGGAAGAGACCCAGTACTTC. It is translated as CASRPGEETQYF.

V is TRBV4-1 and J is TRBJ1-4, with D unresolved. Germline CDR1 reads MGHRA; CDR2 reads YSYEKL. V shed 0 bases and J shed 8 bases, with 13 bases lying between them. There are 15 residues in the CDR3. The CDR3 here is CASSQDQRDGEKLFF. The CDR3 bases are TGCGCCAGCAGCCAAGATCAAAGGGATGGAGAAAAACTGTTTTTT.

This clone was observed once. V and J are TRBV9 and TRBJ1-6, with D hard to call. Germline V gene sequence: CDR1 SGDLS, CDR2 YYNGEE. Trimming left V 0 bases short and J 7 bases short, with 2 bases between. This CDR3 has 12 amino acids. CDR3 sequence (DNA): TGTGCCAGCAGCGTAGGGAATTCACCCCTCCACTTT. Translating it yields CASSVGNSPLHF.

V usage is TRBV19 and J usage is TRBJ1-3; D not resolved. Germline V gives CDR1 LNHDA, CDR2 SQIVND (reference sequence). V lost 8 bases and J lost 0, with 11 bases in between. The CDR3 is 14 residues long. The DNA for the CDR3 is TGTGCCAGTTTGGACTTTTTCTCTGGAAACACCATATATTTT. This translates into CASLDFFSGNTIYF.

The chain combines TRBV9 with TRBJ2-3; 7 bases match TRBD2. The junction had 5 bases not matched to a gene; V was cut back by 4 bases and J by 0 bases. The CDR3 runs to 15 residues. CDR1 SGDLS and CDR2 YYNGEE come from the germline V gene. In DNA, the CDR3 is TGTGCCAGCAGCACCGGGGGGACTAGCACAGATACGCAGTATTTT. As protein: CASSTGGTSTDTQYF.

The chain has TRBV6-5 and TRBJ1-2, with D perhaps TRBD1 (6 bases). V was clipped by 6 bases and J by 14 bases, with 19 bases between them. Germline CDR1 reads MNHEY; CDR2 reads SVGAGI. The CDR3 loop spans 12 amino acids. The DNA of the CDR3 is TGTGCCAGCAGACCCTTGGGGGGGGCGAGGACCTTC. It codes for CASRPLGGARTF.

The chain is built from TRBV9 and TRBJ1-4; D is ambiguous. The CDR3 sequence is 17 residues long. V lost 2 bases, J lost 2 bases, and 16 bases lay in between. Germline CDR1 reads SGDLS; CDR2 reads YYNGEE. CDR3 nucleotides: TGTGCCAGCAGCGTCTCCGGGTTTCCCCCCACTAATGAAAAACTGTTTTTT. As protein: CASSVSGFPPTNEKLFF.

This clone was observed a single time. This chain's CDR3 is CASSLGGTGDGYTF. DNA for the CDR3: TGCGCCAGCAGCTTGGGAGGGACAGGGGATGGCTACACCTTC. The chain is built from TRBV5-1 and TRBJ1-2; 10 bases agree with TRBD1. Germline loops: CDR1 SGHRS, CDR2 YFSETQ. This CDR3 has 14 amino acids. The V gene end was trimmed by 0 bases and the J gene end by 6 bases; junction bases not matched to a gene: 2.

The chain carries TRBV5-4 and TRBJ1-2; D is undetermined. Germline values: CDR1 SGHNT, CDR2 YYREEE (reference sequence). V gave up 0 bases and J gave up 1 base, with 7 bases separating them. The CDR3 loop spans 14 amino acids. The CDR3 is CASSLDGVNYGYTF. Here the CDR3 DNA reads TGTGCCAGCAGCTTGGACGGAGTTAACTATGGCTACACCTTC. The variable domain in full, with the rest retrieved from reference TRBV5-4 and TRBJ1-2, is ETGVTQSPTHLIKTRGQQVTLRCSSQSGHNTVSWYQQALGQGPQFIFQYYREEENGRGNFPPRFSGLQFPNYSSELNVNALELDDSALYLCASSLDGVNYGYTFGSGTRLTVV.

The gene calls are TRBV15 and TRBJ2-3, with D possibly TRBD1 on 5 matching bases. The CDR3 runs 15 residues. Trimming pared 6 bases from V and 0 bases from J, leaving 13 bases between. Germline CDR1 LNHNV, CDR2 YYDKDF (reference sequence). CDR3 amino acids: CATSQTRASTDTQYF. In DNA form, the CDR3 reads TGTGCCACCAGTCAGACCAGGGCTAGCACAGATACGCAGTATTTT.

Only a few counts were recorded for this clone. V and J are TRBV6-5 and TRBJ2-1; tentative D call: TRBD1 (6 bases). The CDR3 has 12 residues. Trimming removed 7 bases from V and 9 bases from J, with 13 bases in between. Looked up from germline, CDR1 is MNHEY and CDR2 is SVGAGI. The CDR3 protein is CASNTGLPEQFF. For the CDR3, the DNA is TGTGCCAGCAATACAGGGCTTCCTGAGCAGTTCTTC.

This chain joins TRBV30 and TRBJ2-4; TRBD2 matches at 8 bases. The CDR3 is 13 residues long. The V and J ends lost 2 bases and 6 bases, in that order; junction bases with no gene match: 3. Germline V gene lookup returns CDR1 GTSNPN and CDR2 SVGIG (reference sequence). The CDR3 coding sequence is TGTGCCTGGAGTTCGGGGGGGTCAAACATTCAGTACTTC. It yields the protein CAWSSGGSNIQYF.

The chain couples TRBV12-3 or TRBV12-4 to TRBJ2-7; D remains unclear. The CDR3 runs 13 residues. The V end was cut by 4 bases, the J end by 5 bases, with 12 bases between. The CDR3 sequence is CASSSSGKDEQYF. The CDR3 DNA reads TGTGCCAGCAGTTCCTCTGGGAAGGACGAGCAGTACTTC.

The chain is built from TRBV5-1 and TRBJ1-4; TRBD1 matches 9 bases. The length of the CDR3 is 15 residues. Trimming at V came to 0 bases and at J to 8 bases, leaving 5 bases not matched to a gene. Germline V CDR1 and CDR2: SGHRS, YFSETQ. Here the CDR3 DNA reads TGCGCCAGCAGCTTGGAGGGACAGGGTACCGAAAAACTGTTTTTT. Its translation is CASSLEGQGTEKLFF.

The chain uses TRBV28 and TRBJ1-2; D possibly corresponds to TRBD1 (6 bases). V lost 2 bases to trimming and J lost 3 bases, with 13 bases between them. From germline, CDR1 is MDHEN and CDR2 SYDVKM. The CDR3 has 15 residues. CDR3 nucleotides: TGTGCCAGCAGTTTAGGGGGGGGGCGCGACTATGGCTACACCTTC. This codes for CASSLGGGRDYGYTF.

The V gene is TRBV5-4, the J gene TRBJ2-2, with TRBD2 matching 10 bases. Trimming took 1 base from V and 5 from J; bases not matched to a gene: 2. CDR1 SGHNT and CDR2 YYREEE come from the germline V gene (reference sequence). The CDR3 totals 15 residues. DNA for the CDR3: TGTGCCAGCAGCTTGAGTAGCGGGGGGACCGGGGAGCTGTTTTTT. This sequence encodes CASSLSSGGTGELFF.